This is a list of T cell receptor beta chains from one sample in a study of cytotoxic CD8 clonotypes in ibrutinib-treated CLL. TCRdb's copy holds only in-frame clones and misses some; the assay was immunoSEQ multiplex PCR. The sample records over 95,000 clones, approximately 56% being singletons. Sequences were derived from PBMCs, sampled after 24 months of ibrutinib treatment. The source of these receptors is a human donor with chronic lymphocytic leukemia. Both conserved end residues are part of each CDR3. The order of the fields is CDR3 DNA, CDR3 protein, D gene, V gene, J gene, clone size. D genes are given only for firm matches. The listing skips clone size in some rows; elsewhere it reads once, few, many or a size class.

TGTGCCAGCAGCTTAAGCTACGAGCAGTACTTC,CASSLSYEQYF,-,TRBV7-2,TRBJ2-7,-
TGTGCCAGCAGCCTCGGGACTAGCTTTTTATCCAGAGAGACCCAGTACTTC,CASSLGTSFLSRETQYF,TRBD2,TRBV11-3,TRBJ2-5,few
TGTGCCATCCAGGGAGGGACGAATTCACCCCTCCACTTT,CAIQGGTNSPLHF,-,TRBV28,TRBJ1-6,-
TGCACTCCCGTGAAGGGGACAACAGCTTTCTTT,CTPVKGTTAFF,-,TRBV20-1,TRBJ1-1,-
TGCAGCGTGGAAACCAGGGTGAACACTGAAGCTTTCTTT,CSVETRVNTEAFF,-,TRBV29-1,TRBJ1-1,-
TGCGCCAGCAGCCAAGATTCGGTGGGTTTGGATACGCAGTATTTT,CASSQDSVGLDTQYF,-,TRBV4-3,TRBJ2-3,-
TGCGCCAGCCATAGGCAGGGCTGGGTAGATACGCAGTATTTT,CASHRQGWVDTQYF,-,TRBV5-1,TRBJ2-3,-
TGTGCCAGCTCATTGACAGGTGCAAATGAGCAGTTCTTC,CASSLTGANEQFF,-,TRBV18,TRBJ2-1,-
TGCAGCGTTGGAGGACAGGGTGCCGGCACTGAAGCTTTCTTT,CSVGGQGAGTEAFF,TRBD1,TRBV29-1,TRBJ1-1,once
TGTGCCAGTAGACGCAGGGATCACACTGAAGCTTTCTTT,CASRRRDHTEAFF,-,TRBV19,TRBJ1-1,few
TGTGCCAGCAGCTTAGCCTTGGGGGGGACCGGGGAGCTGTTTTTT,CASSLALGGTGELFF,TRBD2,TRBV11-3,TRBJ2-2,once
TGTGCCAGCAGCTTAGATCGGGGGAGGGCAGATACGCAGTATTTT,CASSLDRGRADTQYF,TRBD2,TRBV7-2,TRBJ2-3,-
TGTGCCAGCTCACCGGGGGGCACAAGAGAGACCCAGTACTTC,CASSPGGTRETQYF,-,TRBV5-4,TRBJ2-5,-
TGCGCCAGCAGTCCCCCTTCAGTGGATACGCAGTATTTT,CASSPPSVDTQYF,-,TRBV23-1,TRBJ2-3,few
TGTGCCGGCGGGACGGACTTTTCTAACTATGGCTACACCTTC,CAGGTDFSNYGYTF,-,TRBV30,TRBJ1-2,-
TGTGCCAGTAGTACCCCAACCGGGACTCGGCAGTTCTTC,CASSTPTGTRQFF,-,TRBV19,TRBJ2-1,-
TGTGCCAGCAGCCAGAGAGTCCAAGAGACCCAGTACTTC,CASSQRVQETQYF,-,TRBV6-1,TRBJ2-5,-
TGCGCCAGCAGCTTGGCCGGACTAGCGGGGACCGAGCAGTTCTTC,CASSLAGLAGTEQFF,TRBD2,TRBV5-1,TRBJ2-1,-
TGCAGCGTTGAATTCGGGGACGGGCAGTACTTC,CSVEFGDGQYF,-,TRBV29-1,TRBJ2-7,-
TGTGCCAGCGGGACACCTTCGAACACCGGGGAGCTGTTTTTT,CASGTPSNTGELFF,-,TRBV7-2,TRBJ2-2,-
TGTGCCAGCAGCGCGACCTACCCGGCGTCGTGGCAGTTCTTC,CASSATYPASWQFF,-,TRBV11-3,TRBJ2-1,once
TGTGCCAGCAGTGAAAGCGGAGGCTACACCTTC,CASSESGGYTF,-,TRBV2,TRBJ1-2,few
TGTGCCAGCAGTTACTCGCAACGATCCTCCTACGAGCAGTACTTC,CASSYSQRSSYEQYF,-,TRBV6-6,TRBJ2-7,-
TGTGCCAGCTCACCTGAAGACAGGTTAGCCATGGACGAGCAGTACTTC,CASSPEDRLAMDEQYF,-,TRBV18,TRBJ2-7,many
TGTGCCAGCCGGGACTCAGATACGCAGTATTTT,CASRDSDTQYF,-,TRBV6-6,TRBJ2-3,few
TGCAGCGTTGAATCTAGGGGGACACTTCCCTACGAGCAGTACTTC,CSVESRGTLPYEQYF,-,TRBV29-1,TRBJ2-7,-
TGTGCCAGCAGGGCGGGGCTCGTGGAGTACTTC,CASRAGLVEYF,-,TRBV4-2,TRBJ2-7,-
TGTGCCAGCACCACCGGGGGAACCTACGAGCAGTACTTC,CASTTGGTYEQYF,-,TRBV5-6,TRBJ2-7,few
TGTGCCAGCAGTCGCAGCCTTGCAACTAATGAAAAACTGTTTTTT,CASSRSLATNEKLFF,-,TRBV25-1,TRBJ1-4,-
TGTGCCAGCAGCTCCCCGTCTGGGGCCTACACAGATACGCAGTATTTT,CASSSPSGAYTDTQYF,-,TRBV5-4,TRBJ2-3,many
TGCGCCAGCAGTCAAGACATCTACTATGGCTACACCTTC,CASSQDIYYGYTF,-,TRBV23-1,TRBJ1-2,-
TGCAGCGGTCAGGTGGCTGAGCAGTTCTTC,CSGQVAEQFF,-,TRBV29-1,TRBJ2-1,-
TGCGCCAGCAGCTATGGGACTAGCGGGGGGTACAATGAGCAGTTCTTC,CASSYGTSGGYNEQFF,TRBD2,TRBV4-1,TRBJ2-1,-
TGCAGCGCCAGACTAGCGGGGGGGCTTGAGCAGTTCTTC,CSARLAGGLEQFF,TRBD2,TRBV29-1,TRBJ2-1,-
TGTGCCAGTAGTAGCGACAGATTAAACACAGATACGCAGTATTTT,CASSSDRLNTDTQYF,-,TRBV19,TRBJ2-3,-
TGTGCCAGCAGGATCGGGGGGCTAAGCTCCTACGAGCAGTACTTC,CASRIGGLSSYEQYF,-,TRBV6-1,TRBJ2-7,-
TGTGCCAGCAGCGTGGGGGGACAGGTGAACACTGAAGCTTTCTTT,CASSVGGQVNTEAFF,TRBD1,TRBV11-3,TRBJ1-1,-
TGCAGCGTTGAGGTAGGGGTTGCCTACAATGAGCAGTTCTTC,CSVEVGVAYNEQFF,-,TRBV29-1,TRBJ2-1,-
TGTGCCAGCAGCGTAGGGACGGTGAGGACCAACGTCCTGACTTTC,CASSVGTVRTNVLTF,-,TRBV9,TRBJ2-6,many
TGTGCCAGCAGAGACAGGGCTTTAACGGCTGAAGCTTTCTTT,CASRDRALTAEAFF,TRBD1,TRBV7-8,TRBJ1-1,-
TGTGCTAGTGGTCCAAGGGGACCCGGGGAGCTGTTTTTT,CASGPRGPGELFF,-,TRBV12-5,TRBJ2-2,once
TGTGCCAGCGTTCCTGGGGGGGGCCGAGGGGACGAGCAGTACTTC,CASVPGGGRGDEQYF,-,TRBV2,TRBJ2-7,few
TGTGCCACCGGACGGAACGGATACAATGAGCAGTTCTTC,CATGRNGYNEQFF,-,TRBV2,TRBJ2-1,-
TGTGCCAGCAGCTGGGGACAGCAAAACACTGAAGCTTTCTTT,CASSWGQQNTEAFF,TRBD1,TRBV7-9,TRBJ1-1,-
TGTGCCAGCAGTCGACAGGGGGGGACGAACACTGAAGCTTTCTTT,CASSRQGGTNTEAFF,TRBD1,TRBV27,TRBJ1-1,-
TGCAGCGTTGAAGAGGGGGCCGGTACCCTCACAGATACGCAGTATTTT,CSVEEGAGTLTDTQYF,-,TRBV29-1,TRBJ2-3,-
TGTGCCAGCAGTCCAGGCGCAGGGAAAGAGACCCAGTACTTC,CASSPGAGKETQYF,-,TRBV5-6,TRBJ2-5,-
TGTGCCAGCGCCCGCGGCTCAGCCCAAGAGACCCAGTACTTC,CASARGSAQETQYF,-,TRBV11-3,TRBJ2-5,few
TGTGCCAGCCAACGACAGGGTAGGACTGAAGCTTTCTTT,CASQRQGRTEAFF,TRBD1,TRBV19,TRBJ1-1,few
TGTGCCAGCACCCGGACCTCAGGGTTCTATGAGCAGTTCTTC,CASTRTSGFYEQFF,-,TRBV28,TRBJ2-1,few
TGTGCCAGCAGCCCCGACAGGGAGGGTGGCTACACCTTC,CASSPDREGGYTF,TRBD1,TRBV5-6,TRBJ1-2,few
TGTGCCAGCAGCTATCCAGTTCTCACCGGGGAGCTGTTTTTT,CASSYPVLTGELFF,-,TRBV5-5,TRBJ2-2,-
TGCGCCAGCAGCTTGGAAGACCCTTTTAATCAGCCCCAGCATTTT,CASSLEDPFNQPQHF,-,TRBV5-1,TRBJ1-5,-
TGCGCCAGCGGGGGGACAGACACCTACGAGCAGTACTTC,CASGGTDTYEQYF,-,TRBV5-1,TRBJ2-7,-
TGTGCCACAGCGGGGGAATTAACAGATACGCAGTATTTT,CATAGELTDTQYF,TRBD2,TRBV10-3,TRBJ2-3,-
TGTGCCAGCAGTTTATCAGGACAGCCCCAGCATTTT,CASSLSGQPQHF,-,TRBV28,TRBJ1-5,few